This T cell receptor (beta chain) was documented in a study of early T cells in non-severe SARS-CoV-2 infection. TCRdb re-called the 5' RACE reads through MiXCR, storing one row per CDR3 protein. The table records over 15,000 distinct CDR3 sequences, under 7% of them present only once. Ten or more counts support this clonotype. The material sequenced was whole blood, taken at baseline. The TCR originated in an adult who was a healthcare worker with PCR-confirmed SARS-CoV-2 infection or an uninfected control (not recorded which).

CDR3 loop: CSARDPGQPAYTIYF. CDR3 sequence (DNA): TGCAGTGCCCGAGACCCGGGACAGCCGGCGTACACCATATATTTT. The chain combines TRBV20-1 with TRBJ1-3; 7 nucleotides line up with TRBD1. The V gene's germline CDR1 is DFQATT and CDR2 SNEGSKA (reference sequence). V gave up 6 bases and J gave up 8 bases; unmatched junction bases: 16. The CDR3 consists of 15 residues.